Listed here are 21 T cell receptor beta chains from one sample, sequenced in a study of CD8 T cells in ankylosing spondylitis. TCRdb ran MiXCR on the 5' RACE reads and lists one entry per CDR3 protein. The sample carries about 140,000 distinct CDR3 sequences, roughly 7.7% recorded once. Sequences were obtained from synovial fluid, either unsorted or a sorted T cell fraction (not recorded which). Receptor source: a male donor with ankylosing spondylitis.

This chain connects TRBV19 to TRBJ1-5; TRBD1 agrees at 7 bases. This CDR3 has 16 residues. V lost 4 bases, J lost 3 bases, and 9 bases stayed unmatched. Germline V gene data show CDR1 as LNHDA and CDR2 as SQIVND (reference sequence). In DNA form, the CDR3 reads TGTGCCAGTAGTACGATCCGTACAGGGGTCAATCAGCCCCAGCATTTT. Translation gives CASSTIRTGVNQPQHF.

This clonotype was detected many times. This chain uses TRBV20-1 with TRBJ1-1; D gene uncertain. The germline V gene encodes CDR1 DFQATT and CDR2 SNEGSKA (reference sequence). Trimming stripped 0 bases from V and 3 bases from J, with 17 bases between. The CDR3 totals 16 residues. The DNA for the CDR3 is TGCAGTGCTAGAGATTTGTCGAGGGCTGGGGACACTGAAGCTTTCTTT. Translated: CSARDLSRAGDTEAFF.

This clonotype has more than one count but fewer than ten. V and J are TRBV27 and TRBJ1-6; weak D call: TRBD1 (6 bases). This CDR3 spans 19 amino acids. The V end lost 1 base, the J end lost 7 bases, and 23 bases lay between the germline ends. Germline V lookup: CDR1 MNHEY, CDR2 SMNVEV (reference sequence). The CDR3 is CASSLFQGTNQVGNSPLHF. The CDR3 region has the DNA TGTGCCAGCAGTTTATTTCAGGGGACAAACCAAGTTGGCAATTCACCCCTCCACTTT.

The J gene is TRBJ2-5, the V gene TRBV20-1; 10 nucleotides match TRBD2. The ends lost 6 bases at V and 3 bases at J; junction bases unmatched: 13. The CDR3 is made up of 16 amino acids. Germline values: CDR1 DFQATT, CDR2 SNEGSKA (reference sequence). The CDR3 bases are TGCAGTGCCTCAGGGGGTAGCGGGGGGCTAGAAGAGACCCAGTACTTC. This encodes CSASGGSGGLEETQYF.

This clonotype came up many times. This chain links TRBV9 with TRBJ2-6; D not resolved. Germline loops: CDR1 SGDLS, CDR2 YYNGEE. The CDR3 runs 15 residues. The germline V and J ends were trimmed by 0 bases and 4 bases, with 8 bases remaining between them. CDR3 loop: CASSVAGSGANVLTF. CDR3 coding DNA: TGTGCCAGCAGCGTAGCCGGCTCCGGGGCCAACGTCCTGACTTTC.

This clonotype turned up a few times. The genes are TRBV7-9 and TRBJ2-5; a weak D match, TRBD1 (6 bases). Trimming took off 5 bases at V and 4 bases at J, with 17 bases between the two ends. The CDR3 totals 15 residues. From germline, CDR1 is SEHNR and CDR2 FQNEAQ (reference sequence). The CDR3 protein is CASSPDRNLRETQYF. The CDR3 coding sequence is TGTGCCAGCAGCCCGGACAGAAACCTTCGAGAGACCCAGTACTTC.

This clonotype turned up a few times. The V call is TRBV20-1, the J call TRBJ1-1, with 7 positions matching TRBD1. The trim removed 3 bases at V and 3 bases at J, leaving 4 bases unmatched. The CDR3 covers 13 residues. In germline, CDR1 is DFQATT, CDR2 SNEGSKA (reference sequence). CDR3 coding DNA: TGCAGTGCTAGGGAGGACAGGTACACTGAAGCTTTCTTT. This codes for CSAREDRYTEAFF.

Many counts were recorded for this clonotype. This chain uses TRBV4-3 with TRBJ2-3; weak D call: TRBD2 (5 bases). V was clipped by 0 bases and J by 5 bases, with 18 bases between them. In germline, CDR1 is LGHNA, CDR2 YSLEER. The CDR3 totals 17 residues. The CDR3 loop reads CASSQDQPTTAGDTQYF. Here the CDR3 DNA reads TGCGCCAGCAGCCAAGATCAACCGACGACCGCGGGAGATACGCAGTATTTT.

The rearrangement links TRBV4-3 to TRBJ1-1; 8 bases fit TRBD1. Losses at the gene ends were 1 base for V and 6 bases for J; bases not matched to a gene: 10. Per germline, CDR1 LGHNA and CDR2 YSLEER. The CDR3 is made up of 16 amino acids. This chain's CDR3 is CASSQVSGGLGAEAFF. The CDR3 nucleotides are TGCGCCAGCAGCCAAGTATCAGGGGGCCTCGGGGCTGAAGCTTTCTTT.

This clonotype appeared many times. The genes are TRBV27 and TRBJ1-2, with a tentative D call TRBD1 (5 bases). Trimming pared 2 bases from V and 7 bases from J, leaving 8 bases between. Germline CDR1 MNHEY, CDR2 SMNVEV (reference sequence). This CDR3 contains 12 residues. The CDR3 is CASSLRGSGYTF. CDR3 DNA: TGTGCCAGCAGTTTAAGGGGTTCTGGCTACACCTTC.

This clonotype appeared many times. The rearrangement uses TRBV4-2 and TRBJ1-1; D possibly corresponds to TRBD1 (6 bases). Deletions cut 1 base from V and 11 bases from J, with 20 bases between. CDR1 and CDR2 from the germline V gene are LGHNA and YNFKEQ. CDR3 size: 15 residues. The CDR3 region has the DNA TGTGCCAGCAGCCAAGTGGAAGGGGGTCCGGGGATGGCTTTCTTT. Translated: CASSQVEGGPGMAFF.

At least ten counts were recorded for this clonotype. The chain recombines TRBV29-1 with TRBJ2-1, with 9 bases that match TRBD2. The length of the CDR3 is 14 residues. Germline CDR1 is SQVTM and CDR2 is ANQGSEA. Trimming took 5 bases from V and 6 from J; bases not matched to a gene: 8. The CDR3 DNA reads TGCAGCGTTATGGCGGGAGGGCCCGGCAATGAGCAGTTCTTC. Protein product: CSVMAGGPGNEQFF.

The chain links TRBV28 to TRBJ1-2; TRBD1 matches at 8 bases. Germline CDR1 is MDHEN and CDR2 is SYDVKM. The junction had 11 bases not matched to a gene; V was cut back by 3 bases and J by 8 bases. The CDR3 loop spans 15 amino acids. The CDR3: CASSFLTGAIIGYTF. CDR3 in DNA: TGTGCCAGCAGTTTTCTGACAGGGGCTATAATCGGCTACACCTTC.

This clonotype came up many times. The rearrangement uses TRBV6-2 or TRBV6-3 and TRBJ2-2; maybe TRBD2 (6 bases). The ends were cut back, 6 bases at V and 5 bases at J, with 16 bases in the middle. The CDR3 contains 15 residues. Per the germline V gene, CDR1 is MNHEY and CDR2 is SVGEGT. The CDR3, as DNA: TGTGCCAGCAGCCGGGGGACTTCTTATACCGGGGAGCTGTTTTTT. Amino acid sequence: CASSRGTSYTGELFF.

At least ten counts were recorded for this clonotype. The J gene is TRBJ2-1, the V gene TRBV20-1; no clear D. Trimming cost V 3 bases and J 13 bases, with 10 bases left between them. Germline assignment: CDR1 DFQATT and CDR2 SNEGSKA (reference sequence). The length of the CDR3 is 10 residues. CDR3 sequence (DNA): TGCAGTGCTAGCGCCTTAAACCAGTTCTTC. This codes for CSASALNQFF.

The sample holds many counts of this clonotype. The chain joins TRBV6-2 or TRBV6-3 to TRBJ2-7; perhaps D is TRBD1 or TRBD2 (5 bases each). V shed 2 bases and J shed 2 bases, with 13 bases lying between them. The CDR3 is 15 residues long. CDR1 is MNHEY, CDR2 SVGEGT, per germline. The CDR3 region has the DNA TGTGCCAGCAGTTACGGCCCGGGACGGACCTACGAGCAGTACTTC. It encodes CASSYGPGRTYEQYF.

This rearrangement joins TRBV7-2 to TRBJ2-3; TRBD1 aligns across 8 bases. There are 17 residues in the CDR3. The junction had 13 bases not matched to a gene; V was cut back by 5 bases and J by 3 bases. Germline-derived CDR1 and CDR2 are SGHTA and FQGNSA. CDR3 loop: CASSPTWTGSWTDTQYF. For the CDR3, the DNA is TGTGCCAGCAGCCCTACCTGGACAGGGTCTTGGACAGATACGCAGTATTTT.

The chain has TRBV9 and TRBJ2-1, with 7 bases lining up with TRBD1. CDR1 and CDR2 (germline): SGDLS, YYNGEE. Trimming took 0 bases from V and 2 from J; bases not matched to a gene: 2. The CDR3 contains 15 residues. Written as DNA, the CDR3 is TGTGCCAGCAGCGTAGCCCAGGGGGCCTACAATGAGCAGTTCTTC. Translating gives CASSVAQGAYNEQFF.

This clonotype was recorded many times. The chain employs TRBV7-2 and TRBJ1-5; D call uncertain. Germline CDR1 and CDR2: SGHTA and FQGNSA. Trimming cost V 5 bases and J 4 bases, with 15 bases left between them. The CDR3 covers 15 residues. In DNA, the CDR3 is TGTGCCAGCAGCCCAAACGGACCCAGTAATCAGCCCCAGCATTTT. This encodes CASSPNGPSNQPQHF.

This clonotype was counted only a few times. The rearrangement links TRBV11-2 to TRBJ2-1; TRBD1 matches 8 bases. The length of the CDR3 is 13 residues. The trim removed 3 bases at V and 12 bases at J, leaving 7 bases unmatched. CDR1 and CDR2 (germline): SGHAT, FQNNGV. CDR3 DNA sequence: TGTGCCAGCAGCTTCCAGGACAGGGCGGGGCAGTTCTTC. Translating it yields CASSFQDRAGQFF.

The CDR3 DNA sequence: TGTGCCAGCAGTAAGGGGACGTGGGGAAGCTCTGGAAACACCATATATTTT. It specifies CASSKGTWGSSGNTIYF. The J gene is TRBJ1-3, the V gene TRBV6-1; the D gene is possibly TRBD1 (5 bases). V was trimmed by 5 bases and J by 0 bases, leaving 17 bases between them. Per the germline V gene, CDR1 is MNHNS and CDR2 is SASEGT. There are 17 residues in the CDR3.